This T cell receptor beta chain is drawn from a study of T cell repertoires in ileal Crohn's disease (dated by TCRdb to 2018 to 2020). In terms of the full investigation: The median duration of disease was 7.5 to 9.5 years, and at the time of surgery around 32% of patients were active smokers. All patients had surgery for a complication: stricturing disease in roughly 60% and penetrating disease in around 39%. Roughly half of the patients were given postoperative therapy, with about a dozen receiving thiopurines and 15 to 20 receiving anti-TNF agents. The M0 samples consisted of biopsies taken from the inflamed part of the ileum within the surgical resection specimen. Around 550 nanograms of biopsy DNA per sample were submitted for commercial TCRB immunosequencing. A prospective multicentre cohort supplied the 50 to 70 Crohn's disease patients whose TCR repertoires were analysed. Running in parallel with the study was a multicentre cohort set up to find predictors of early endoscopic recurrence following ileocolonic resection. A Rutgeerts score above i0 was used to define endoscopic postoperative recurrence. A total of approximately 170 mucosal samples from approximately 57 patients were sequenced, collected from several sites on the surgical specimen as well as at postoperative endoscopy.

The time point label corresponds to: inflamed ileum from the surgical specimen. Eligible patients were adults with ileal or ileocolonic Crohn's disease who had an indication for ileocolonic resection. Whole ileal mucosal biopsies were stored frozen at -80°C before DNA extraction. A TRizol-based method was used to extract genomic DNA from the frozen whole biopsies, and the DNA was quantified with a NanoDrop 2000 spectrophotometer. The library was made by the immunoSEQ multiplex PCR assay. Adaptive Biotechnology amplified the CDR3 regions from genomic DNA with a two-step multiplex PCR designed to control amplification bias. Primers for every V and J gene segment were used in the first PCR, and barcodes and Illumina adapters were added in the second PCR. CDR3 libraries were sequenced using an Illumina instrument. The authors' pipeline ran thus. The analysis drew on both the pipelines supplied by the vendor and custom analysis of the raw data in R/Bioconductor running R version 3.3.0. Clonality, ranging from 0 to 1, was calculated as the inverse of the normalised Shannon entropy of all productive clones. High-frequency clones were defined as the share of the repertoire occupied by the top 100 clones, with only clones passing a 95% confidence test being retained. Overlap between samples was measured with the Morisita-Horn index, while repertoire diversity was measured with the Simpson index. The table was pulled from immuneACCESS by TCRdb, which kept in-frame rearrangements only. Such tables lose some clones; where checked, under half of the loss comes from unresolved V genes, and the rest has no known cause. V and J calls and clone size follow that table, whereas D and trimming were derived from the DNA. This sample gives 1,500 to 2,000 clones in total; approximately 86% of them show up just once. The ten largest clones take up 18% of the sample.

V ends up 1 base short and J 2 bases short, with an unmatched junction base count of 4. According to the germline V gene, CDR1 reads KGHSH and CDR2 reads LQKENI. Counted from cysteine to phenylalanine, this CDR3 has 15 amino acids. CDR3 DNA is the only sequence kept; it has 45 bases, read in frame from the first base. Worth noting for this clone: Its antigen is currently not known. No base qualities exist here, and no much larger clone lies one base off it.

Beyond this particular receptor, the publication reports: Only a subgroup of patients, of unstated size, had their mucosal CD4 and CD8 T cells sorted and sequenced. Endoscopic recurrence was found to be associated with higher high-frequency clone percentages at surgery, and recurrence was observed in all patients with clonality above 26.8% (18/57). Sorted CD8 T cells carried more high-frequency clones than CD4 T cells, suggesting mucosal expansions were mainly CD8. A significantly higher proportion of clonal expansions was observed in active smokers at surgery than in non-smokers (about 25% vs 20%, p=0.02).

Material for sequencing was ileal tissue. Recombination linked TRBV18 to TRBJ2-5; TRBD2 aligns with 7 central bases. This clonotype was obtained from an adult with Crohn's disease. The CDR3 corresponds to CASSPRASGQETQYF. The nucleotide sequence is TGTGCCAGCTCACCACGGGCTAGCGGTCAAGAGACCCAGTACTTC.